A selection of T cell receptor beta chains follows, all from one sample in a study of blood T cell repertoires in COVID-19. Some clones are missing from TCRdb's copy, which holds only in-frame ones; the method was immunoSEQ multiplex PCR. In the table there are more than 110,000 clones, around 82% of which are singletons. Sequencing was carried out using peripheral blood. All receptors derive from an older woman with acute or convalescent COVID-19. CDR3s include the opening cysteine and the closing phenylalanine or tryptophan. Fields, in order: D gene, J gene, CDR3 length, V gene, clone size, CDR3 DNA, CDR3 protein. The D gene is left open where the match is weak. Size values are once, few and many counts, or a class for expanded clones, and some rows have none.

d_call: NA; j_call: TRBJ1-5; cdr3_length: 14; v_call: TRBV2; clone_size: NA; cdr3_nt: TGTGCCAGCACGGAGTCTTATAGCAATCAGCCCCAGCATTTT; cdr3_aa: CASTESYSNQPQHF
d_call: NA; j_call: TRBJ1-5; cdr3_length: 17; v_call: TRBV4-1; clone_size: NA; cdr3_nt: TGCGCCAGCAGCCCGATAGGTGGGGGGGGCGGCAATCAGCCCCAGCATTTT; cdr3_aa: CASSPIGGGGGNQPQHF
d_call: NA; j_call: TRBJ1-5; cdr3_length: 11; v_call: TRBV24-1; clone_size: NA; cdr3_nt: TGTGCCACCAGTGATGGAGGGGCCCAGCATTTT; cdr3_aa: CATSDGGAQHF
d_call: TRBD1; j_call: TRBJ2-7; cdr3_length: 15; v_call: TRBV19; clone_size: NA; cdr3_nt: TGTGCCAGTAGTGCAGGGACAGGGGAAGCATACGAGCAGTACTTC; cdr3_aa: CASSAGTGEAYEQYF
d_call: NA; j_call: TRBJ1-1; cdr3_length: 15; v_call: TRBV3-1/TRBV3-2; clone_size: once; cdr3_nt: TGTGCCAGCAGCCCGCGTCAGGGTGGGAACACTGAAGCTTTCTTT; cdr3_aa: CASSPRQGGNTEAFF
d_call: NA; j_call: TRBJ1-5; cdr3_length: 16; v_call: TRBV6-6; clone_size: NA; cdr3_nt: TGTGCCAGCAGCCGATTCGGGACACCTTCCAATCAGCCCCAGCATTTT; cdr3_aa: CASSRFGTPSNQPQHF
d_call: TRBD1; j_call: TRBJ1-2; cdr3_length: 15; v_call: TRBV10-3; clone_size: NA; cdr3_nt: TGTGCCATCAGACTAAGTACAGGGGCCAACTATGGCTACACCTTC; cdr3_aa: CAIRLSTGANYGYTF
d_call: NA; j_call: TRBJ1-6; cdr3_length: 15; v_call: TRBV27; clone_size: NA; cdr3_nt: TGTGCCAGCAGTGAAACAGGGATGGCTTTTTCACCCCTCCACTTT; cdr3_aa: CASSETGMAFSPLHF
d_call: NA; j_call: TRBJ1-6; cdr3_length: 15; v_call: TRBV10-3; clone_size: few; cdr3_nt: TGTGCCATCAGTGAGGGGATGGAGGATAATTCACCCCTCCACTTT; cdr3_aa: CAISEGMEDNSPLHF
d_call: TRBD2; j_call: TRBJ2-3; cdr3_length: 14; v_call: TRBV7-6; clone_size: few; cdr3_nt: TGTGCCAGCAGTGGGGGACTAGACACAGATACGCAGTATTTT; cdr3_aa: CASSGGLDTDTQYF
d_call: NA; j_call: TRBJ1-3; cdr3_length: 13; v_call: TRBV6-5; clone_size: NA; cdr3_nt: TGTGCCAGCAGTTCCTATTCTGGAAACACCATATATTTT; cdr3_aa: CASSSYSGNTIYF
d_call: NA; j_call: TRBJ1-2; cdr3_length: 16; v_call: TRBV4-1; clone_size: NA; cdr3_nt: TGCGCCAGCAGCCAAGACGGCGGGGCCGGAAGCTATGGCTACACCTTC; cdr3_aa: CASSQDGGAGSYGYTF
d_call: NA; j_call: TRBJ1-5; cdr3_length: 14; v_call: TRBV24-1; clone_size: NA; cdr3_nt: TGTGCCACCAGTGATATAGGGGGGGATCAGCCCCAGCATTTT; cdr3_aa: CATSDIGGDQPQHF
d_call: TRBD1; j_call: TRBJ1-5; cdr3_length: 14; v_call: TRBV6-5; clone_size: NA; cdr3_nt: TGTGCCAGCAGCCGAGGACAGGGGCTTCAGCCCCAGCATTTT; cdr3_aa: CASSRGQGLQPQHF
d_call: NA; j_call: TRBJ2-5; cdr3_length: 13; v_call: TRBV5-1; clone_size: NA; cdr3_nt: TGCGCCAGCAGCATCAGGGTGGGAGAGACCCAGTACTTC; cdr3_aa: CASSIRVGETQYF
d_call: NA; j_call: TRBJ1-5; cdr3_length: 19; v_call: TRBV21-1; clone_size: NA; cdr3_nt: TGTGCCAGCAGCGACGCAGCCGACTTGACGGTCTATAGCAATCAGCCCCAGCATTTT; cdr3_aa: CASSDAADLTVYSNQPQHF
d_call: NA; j_call: TRBJ1-6; cdr3_length: 21; v_call: TRBV21-1; clone_size: NA; cdr3_nt: TGTGCCAGCAGCAAAGTTCAGCGGCAGGGGCCCGTCCACCGTCCAAATTCACCCCTCCACTTT; cdr3_aa: CASSKVQRQGPVHRPNSPLHF
d_call: TRBD1; j_call: TRBJ1-4; cdr3_length: 16; v_call: TRBV5-8; clone_size: few; cdr3_nt: TGTGCCAGCAGCTCCTACCAGGGGGCAACTAATGAAAAACTGTTTTTT; cdr3_aa: CASSSYQGATNEKLFF
d_call: NA; j_call: TRBJ2-7; cdr3_length: 11; v_call: TRBV20-1; clone_size: NA; cdr3_nt: TGCAGTGCTAACAGGGATGGCGAGCAGTACTTC; cdr3_aa: CSANRDGEQYF
d_call: NA; j_call: TRBJ1-4; cdr3_length: 14; v_call: TRBV28; clone_size: NA; cdr3_nt: TGTGCCAGCAGTTTATCAGGGTCTGGTGAAAAACTGTTTTTT; cdr3_aa: CASSLSGSGEKLFF
d_call: TRBD1; j_call: TRBJ1-3; cdr3_length: 16; v_call: TRBV28; clone_size: NA; cdr3_nt: TGTGCCAGCACCCAGAGACAGGGGTTTTCTGGAAACACCATATATTTT; cdr3_aa: CASTQRQGFSGNTIYF
d_call: NA; j_call: TRBJ2-2; cdr3_length: 13; v_call: TRBV27; clone_size: once; cdr3_nt: TGTGCCAGCAGTTCAGGGTTCACCGGGGAGCTGTTTTTT; cdr3_aa: CASSSGFTGELFF
d_call: TRBD2; j_call: TRBJ2-5; cdr3_length: 15; v_call: TRBV10-2; clone_size: NA; cdr3_nt: TGCGCCAGCGGACCACTAGCGTCCTCAGTGGAGACCCAGTACTTC; cdr3_aa: CASGPLASSVETQYF
d_call: NA; j_call: TRBJ2-1; cdr3_length: 14; v_call: TRBV10-3; clone_size: NA; cdr3_nt: TGTGCCATCAGTGCCGGCACCCGGGGTTATGAGCAGTTCTTC; cdr3_aa: CAISAGTRGYEQFF
d_call: NA; j_call: TRBJ2-3; cdr3_length: 14; v_call: TRBV6-1; clone_size: few; cdr3_nt: TGTGCCAGCAGTGAAAGCCAGGGCCCAGATACGCAGTATTTT; cdr3_aa: CASSESQGPDTQYF
d_call: NA; j_call: TRBJ2-3; cdr3_length: 15; v_call: TRBV27; clone_size: NA; cdr3_nt: NA; cdr3_aa: CASSSSTGPTDTQYF
d_call: TRBD1; j_call: TRBJ2-2; cdr3_length: 16; v_call: TRBV10-3; clone_size: NA; cdr3_nt: TGTGCCACCAGGGTCCCCGGGACAGGGAACACCGGGGAGCTGTTTTTT; cdr3_aa: CATRVPGTGNTGELFF
d_call: NA; j_call: TRBJ1-2; cdr3_length: 13; v_call: TRBV4-1; clone_size: NA; cdr3_nt: TGCGCCAGCAGCCAAGCAGGGGACTATGGCTACACCTTC; cdr3_aa: CASSQAGDYGYTF
d_call: NA; j_call: TRBJ2-1; cdr3_length: 18; v_call: TRBV18; clone_size: NA; cdr3_nt: TGTGCCAGCTCACTTACTGTTGTTGGTGGTAGCGCCTACGCTGAGCAGTTCTTC; cdr3_aa: CASSLTVVGGSAYAEQFF
d_call: TRBD2; j_call: TRBJ2-1; cdr3_length: 14; v_call: TRBV3-1/TRBV3-2; clone_size: NA; cdr3_nt: TGTGCCAGCAGCCAAGGGCGGGAGTGGAATGAGCAGTTCTTC; cdr3_aa: CASSQGREWNEQFF
d_call: NA; j_call: TRBJ1-5; cdr3_length: 15; v_call: TRBV3-1/TRBV3-2; clone_size: NA; cdr3_nt: TGTGCCAGCAGCAGAGGAACGAACATGAATCAGCCCCAGCATTTT; cdr3_aa: CASSRGTNMNQPQHF
d_call: TRBD2; j_call: TRBJ2-1; cdr3_length: 13; v_call: TRBV25-1; clone_size: NA; cdr3_nt: TGTGCCAGCAGTGAATCCACGTGGGAGGGGCAGTTCTTC; cdr3_aa: CASSESTWEGQFF
d_call: NA; j_call: TRBJ1-1; cdr3_length: 13; v_call: TRBV21-1; clone_size: NA; cdr3_nt: TGTGCCAGCACCCCGACAGGGAACACTGAAGCTTTCTTT; cdr3_aa: CASTPTGNTEAFF
d_call: NA; j_call: TRBJ1-5; cdr3_length: 15; v_call: TRBV10-2; clone_size: NA; cdr3_nt: TGCGCCAGCAGTGAGTCTATTAATAGCAATCAGCCCCAGCATTTT; cdr3_aa: CASSESINSNQPQHF
d_call: NA; j_call: TRBJ1-1; cdr3_length: 14; v_call: TRBV5-1; clone_size: NA; cdr3_nt: TGCGCCAGCAGGGGGGGGACGGGAAACACTGAAGCTTTCTTT; cdr3_aa: CASRGGTGNTEAFF
d_call: NA; j_call: TRBJ1-5; cdr3_length: 19; v_call: TRBV21-1; clone_size: NA; cdr3_nt: TGTGCCAGCACATGCTCAATTCACCGACAGGGCAGGAGCAATCAGCCCCAGCATTTT; cdr3_aa: CASTCSIHRQGRSNQPQHF
d_call: NA; j_call: TRBJ2-5; cdr3_length: 13; v_call: TRBV6-5; clone_size: NA; cdr3_nt: TGTGCCAGCAAAGCAGGGATCGGGGAGACCCAGTACTTC; cdr3_aa: CASKAGIGETQYF
d_call: NA; j_call: TRBJ1-6; cdr3_length: 17; v_call: TRBV5-1; clone_size: few; cdr3_nt: TGCGCCAGCAGCTTGACAACCGCCCTCGGGGGGGATTCACCCCTCCACTTT; cdr3_aa: CASSLTTALGGDSPLHF
d_call: NA; j_call: TRBJ1-1; cdr3_length: 14; v_call: TRBV5-1; clone_size: NA; cdr3_nt: TGCGCCAGCAGCTTGGGTTTGGGGAGGGACGGAGCTTTCTTT; cdr3_aa: CASSLGLGRDGAFF
d_call: TRBD1; j_call: TRBJ2-3; cdr3_length: 15; v_call: TRBV7-7; clone_size: NA; cdr3_nt: TGTGCTAGCAGCCGGGGACAGGGAGGAGGAGATACGCAGTATTTT; cdr3_aa: CASSRGQGGGDTQYF
d_call: TRBD2; j_call: TRBJ2-5; cdr3_length: 19; v_call: TRBV9; clone_size: NA; cdr3_nt: TGTGCCAGCAGCCATCAGGTGGGAGCGGGAGCCACGTACCAAGAGACCCAGTACTTC; cdr3_aa: CASSHQVGAGATYQETQYF
d_call: TRBD1; j_call: TRBJ1-5; cdr3_length: 19; v_call: TRBV28; clone_size: NA; cdr3_nt: TGTGCCAGCAGTTTATTTAGGACAGGGGGCAGATATAGCAATCAGCCCCAGCATTTT; cdr3_aa: CASSLFRTGGRYSNQPQHF
d_call: NA; j_call: TRBJ2-2; cdr3_length: 18; v_call: TRBV7-9; clone_size: NA; cdr3_nt: TGTGCCAGCAGCTCCCCTAAACTCAGGGTCGCGAACACCGGGGAGCTGTTTTTT; cdr3_aa: CASSSPKLRVANTGELFF
d_call: NA; j_call: TRBJ2-1; cdr3_length: 16; v_call: TRBV2; clone_size: NA; cdr3_nt: TGTGCCAGCAGTCCCGACAGGAGTAGCTCCTACAATGAGCAGTTCTTC; cdr3_aa: CASSPDRSSSYNEQFF
d_call: TRBD2; j_call: TRBJ2-5; cdr3_length: 14; v_call: TRBV10-1; clone_size: NA; cdr3_nt: TGCGCCAGCAGCCCCGCGGGGGGCAGGGAGACCCAGTACTTC; cdr3_aa: CASSPAGGRETQYF
d_call: NA; j_call: TRBJ2-5; cdr3_length: 15; v_call: TRBV28; clone_size: NA; cdr3_nt: TGTGCCAGCAGTTTTGGCGGAGTATTTCAAGAGACCCAGTACTTC; cdr3_aa: CASSFGGVFQETQYF
d_call: TRBD1; j_call: TRBJ1-2; cdr3_length: 15; v_call: TRBV24-1; clone_size: NA; cdr3_nt: TGTGCCACCAGTGACACAGGGGCCTCCTTCGATGGCTACACCTTC; cdr3_aa: CATSDTGASFDGYTF
d_call: NA; j_call: TRBJ1-1; cdr3_length: 11; v_call: TRBV3-1/TRBV3-2; clone_size: NA; cdr3_nt: TGTGCCAGCAGCCTCGGGGTTGAAGCTTTCTTT; cdr3_aa: CASSLGVEAFF
d_call: TRBD2; j_call: TRBJ2-7; cdr3_length: 15; v_call: TRBV2; clone_size: NA; cdr3_nt: TGTGCCAGAGACGCCGCTAGCGGGAGTGAAAACGAGCAGTACTTC; cdr3_aa: CARDAASGSENEQYF